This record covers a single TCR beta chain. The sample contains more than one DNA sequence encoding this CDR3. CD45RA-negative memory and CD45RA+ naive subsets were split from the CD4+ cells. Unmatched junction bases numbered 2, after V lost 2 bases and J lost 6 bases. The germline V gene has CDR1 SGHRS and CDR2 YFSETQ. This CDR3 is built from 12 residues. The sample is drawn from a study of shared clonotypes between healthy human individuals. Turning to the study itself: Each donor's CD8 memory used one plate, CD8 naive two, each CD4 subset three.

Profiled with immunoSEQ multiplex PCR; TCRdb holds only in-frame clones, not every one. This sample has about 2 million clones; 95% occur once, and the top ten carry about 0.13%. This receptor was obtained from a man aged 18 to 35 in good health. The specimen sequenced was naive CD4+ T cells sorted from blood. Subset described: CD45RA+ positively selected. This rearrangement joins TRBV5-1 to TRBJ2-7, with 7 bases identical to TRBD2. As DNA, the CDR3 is TGCGCCAGCAGCTTACCGGGAGGCGAGCAGTACTTC. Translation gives CASSLPGGEQYF. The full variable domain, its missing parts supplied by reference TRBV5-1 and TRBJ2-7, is KAGVTQTPRYLIKTRGQQVTLSCSPISGHRSVSWYQQTPGQGLQFLFEYFSETQRNKGNFPGRFSGRQFSNSRSEMNVSTLELGDSALYLCASSLPGGEQYFGPGTRLTVT.